One sample yielded the 26 T cell receptor beta chains listed below, sequenced in a study of cytomegalovirus exposure and HLA in healthy donors. The primer mix had 60 Vbeta and 13 Jbeta primers. The method was immunoSEQ multiplex PCR; TCRdb's version includes in-frame clones alone and lacks a portion of them. This specimen shows 130,000 to 150,000 clones; the ten leading clones hold roughly 2.5%. The source material was PBMCs. All receptors come from a man aged 35 to 55 in good health and CMV-seronegative.

The CDR3 spells CASSLQQGNTGELFF. CDR3 nucleotide sequence: TGTGCCAGCAGCTTGCAACAGGGGAACACCGGGGAGCTGTTTTTT. V and J are TRBV7-9 and TRBJ2-2; weak D call: TRBD1 (6 bases). The ends were cut back, 3 bases at V and 1 base at J, with 9 bases in the middle. Germline V gene lookup returns CDR1 SEHNR and CDR2 FQNEAQ (reference sequence). The CDR3 totals 15 residues.

The chain couples TRBV4-2 to TRBJ2-7, with D uncertain. V gave up 0 bases and J gave up 6 bases, with 9 bases separating them. The germline gives CDR1 LGHNA, CDR2 YNFKEQ. This CDR3 has 13 amino acids. The CDR3 DNA sequence: TGTGCCAGCAGCCAAGATGGCAGTCTCGAGCAGTACTTC. This sequence encodes CASSQDGSLEQYF.

The chain employs TRBV7-3 and TRBJ1-2; unclear D gene. The V gene lost 5 bases and the J gene lost 9 bases, with 16 bases spanning the gap. The CDR3 is 13 amino acids. Germline V gives CDR1 SGHTA, CDR2 FQGTGA. In DNA form, the CDR3 reads TGTGCCAGCAGCCCCCCGGACCAGCGGCGCTACACCTTC. Translating it yields CASSPPDQRRYTF.

J is TRBJ1-1 and V is TRBV5-5, with a weak D call TRBD1 (5 bases). Germline V gene sequence: CDR1 SGHKS, CDR2 YYEKEE (reference sequence). V shed 5 bases and J shed 0 bases, with 17 bases lying between them. The CDR3 extends over 16 amino acids. Here the CDR3 reads CASSLMTARVNTEAFF. The CDR3 region has the DNA TGTGCCAGCAGTCTCATGACGGCCAGGGTGAACACTGAAGCTTTCTTT.

The chain recombines TRBV7-2 with TRBJ1-3; 8 nucleotides agree with TRBD1. Trimming took 3 bases from V and 0 from J; bases not matched to a gene: 1. Germline assignment: CDR1 SGHTA and CDR2 FQGNSA. The CDR3 covers 15 residues. The CDR3 region is CASSFTGGSGNTIYF. In DNA, the CDR3 is TGTGCCAGCAGCTTCACAGGGGGCTCTGGAAACACCATATATTTT.

V is TRBV2 and J is TRBJ2-3, with 8 nucleotides matching TRBD2. The CDR3 sequence is 14 residues long. Per the germline V gene, CDR1 is SNHLY and CDR2 is FYNNEI. V shed 6 bases, J shed 7 bases, and the junction held 9 bases outside the gene matches. CDR3 nucleotides: TGTGCCAGCAGGCCGGGACTAGTGGCATATACGCAGTATTTT. Its protein is CASRPGLVAYTQYF.

V usage is TRBV27 and J usage is TRBJ2-7; the D gene is possibly TRBD2 (6 bases). Germline V gene sequence: CDR1 MNHEY, CDR2 SMNVEV (reference sequence). Trimming pared 0 bases from V and 0 bases from J, leaving 18 bases between. There are 18 residues in the CDR3. CDR3 sequence (DNA): TGTGCCAGCAGTTTATCGCGGGGAGGCTCCATGGACTCCTACGAGCAGTACTTC. Its translation: CASSLSRGGSMDSYEQYF.

The J gene is TRBJ1-1, the V gene TRBV6-1, with D unresolved. There are 15 residues in the CDR3. V lost 7 bases, J lost 0 bases, and 15 bases lay in between. Germline V gene sequence: CDR1 MNHNS, CDR2 SASEGT. The CDR3 DNA is TGTGCCAGCACCTCTCTAGGTTCCATGAACACTGAAGCTTTCTTT. It yields the protein CASTSLGSMNTEAFF.

This sequence joins TRBV27 and TRBJ2-5; tentatively, D is TRBD1 (6 bases). The CDR3 length is 15 residues. The V gene lost 5 bases and the J gene lost 0 bases, with 13 bases spanning the gap. CDR1 is MNHEY, CDR2 SMNVEV, per germline (reference sequence). CDR3 DNA: TGTGCCAGCAGTACAGGGATAGGGTACCAAGAGACCCAGTACTTC. It yields the protein CASSTGIGYQETQYF.

V gene TRBV9 combines with J gene TRBJ1-2; 11 bases line up with TRBD1. Germline trimming cut 4 bases from V and 6 bases from J; bases unmatched to any gene: 11. The CDR3 sequence is 16 residues long. CDR1 and CDR2 (germline): SGDLS, YYNGEE. The DNA for the CDR3 is TGTGCCAGCAGCTTGGGGATGGACAGGGGGCTGGATGGCTACACCTTC. It specifies CASSLGMDRGLDGYTF.

This chain connects TRBV9 to TRBJ1-2; possible D gene TRBD1, 5 bases. Germline loops: CDR1 SGDLS, CDR2 YYNGEE. Trimming shortened V by 3 bases and J by 5 bases, and 26 bases separated the two germline ends. The CDR3 spans 18 residues. CDR3 DNA sequence: TGTGCCAGCAGCGATTCCGGGCAGGGTCTTGATTTTGAATATGGCTACACCTTC. This gives the protein CASSDSGQGLDFEYGYTF.

This rearrangement joins TRBV9 to TRBJ2-5; weak D call: TRBD2 (5 bases). V was trimmed by 0 bases and J by 2 bases, leaving 11 bases between them. CDR1 SGDLS and CDR2 YYNGEE come from the germline V gene. The CDR3 covers 15 residues. The CDR3 coding sequence is TGTGCCAGCAGCGTAGGAGGGATCTTACAAGAGACCCAGTACTTC. Protein sequence: CASSVGGILQETQYF.

The chain recombines TRBV6-5 with TRBJ2-5; D might be TRBD1 (6 bases). The germline V gene encodes CDR1 MNHEY and CDR2 SVGAGI. This CDR3 is 15 amino acids long. With 0 bases removed from V and 5 bases from J, the gap between germline ends came to 13 bases. Here the CDR3 reads CASSYSYAQGETQYF. CDR3 DNA: TGTGCCAGCAGTTACTCGTATGCCCAGGGGGAGACCCAGTACTTC.

This rearrangement joins TRBV10-3 to TRBJ2-1; the match to TRBD2 covers 12 bases. The CDR3 loop spans 16 amino acids. Germline-derived CDR1 and CDR2 are ENHRY and SYGVKD. V dropped 4 bases and J dropped 9; count of bases not matched to a gene: 10. The DNA for the CDR3 is TGTGCCATCAGTGGGGCTAGCGGGGGGGCCGGAGGTGAGCAGTTCTTC. Protein: CAISGASGGAGGEQFF.

The chain is built from TRBV7-9 and TRBJ2-7; perhaps TRBD2 as D (6 bases). The CDR3 has 14 residues. CDR1 is SEHNR, CDR2 FQNEAQ, per germline (reference sequence). V was trimmed by 0 bases and J by 5 bases, leaving 11 bases between them. DNA for the CDR3: TGTGCCAGCAGCTTAGCGGGGGGACCTAACGAGCAGTACTTC. Its translation: CASSLAGGPNEQYF.

The chain recombines TRBV18 with TRBJ1-4; no clear D gene. The CDR3 sequence is 15 residues long. CDR1 is KGHSH, CDR2 LQKENI, per germline. V lost 6 bases, J lost 7 bases, and 18 bases lay in between. The CDR3 reads CASSPESSRVEKLFF. For the CDR3, the DNA is TGTGCCAGCTCGCCTGAGAGCAGCCGGGTTGAAAAACTGTTTTTT.

The V and J genes are TRBV6-1 and TRBJ1-5; D is possibly TRBD1 (6 bases). The V and J ends lost 2 bases and 6 bases respectively, with 11 bases between them. CDR3 length: 14 amino acids. CDR1 is MNHNS and CDR2 is SASEGT in the germline V gene. DNA of the CDR3: TGTGCCAGCAGTGAAACAGGGCGGGTTCAGCCCCAGCATTTT. Amino acid sequence: CASSETGRVQPQHF.

V and J are TRBV7-2 and TRBJ1-1; no definite D call. CDR3 length equals 13 residues. In germline, CDR1 is SGHTA, CDR2 FQGNSA. Between the trimmed V and J ends, which lost 3 bases and 6 bases, there was a span of 11 bases. The CDR3 spells CASSLQDLAEAFF. For the CDR3, the DNA is TGTGCCAGCAGCTTGCAGGATTTAGCTGAAGCTTTCTTT.

The chain links TRBV6-6 to TRBJ2-7; TRBD1 agrees at 11 bases. From germline, CDR1 is MNHNY and CDR2 SVGAGI (reference sequence). There are 12 residues in the CDR3. Trimming took 8 bases from V and 3 from J; bases not matched to a gene: 0. CDR3 nucleotides: TGTGCCAGCGGGACAGGGGGCTACGAGCAGTACTTC. Amino acids: CASGTGGYEQYF.

On this clone: The sample holds other DNA sequences that translate to the same CDR3. The V call is TRBV5-1, the J call TRBJ2-5; D is perhaps TRBD1 (5 bases). The CDR3 has 13 amino acids. V was shortened by 4 bases and J by 2 bases, with 9 bases between the two germline ends. Germline V gene sequence: CDR1 SGHRS, CDR2 YFSETQ. CDR3 amino acids: CASSLNRQETQYF. The CDR3, as DNA: TGCGCCAGCAGCCTAAACAGGCAAGAGACCCAGTACTTC.

This chain joins TRBV9 and TRBJ1-6, with 7 nucleotides matching TRBD1. The CDR3 has 14 amino acids. CDR1 and CDR2 (germline): SGDLS, YYNGEE. Trimming cost V 4 bases and J 8 bases; bases outside gene matches: 6. Written as DNA, the CDR3 is TGTGCCAGCAGCTTGAGACAGGGCGATTCACCCCTCCACTTT. It translates to CASSLRQGDSPLHF.

V usage is TRBV7-2 and J usage is TRBJ1-1, with D possibly matching TRBD1 (6 bases). This CDR3 contains 12 residues. V was trimmed by 5 bases and J by 6 bases, leaving 10 bases between them. Looked up from germline, CDR1 is SGHTA and CDR2 is FQGNSA. The CDR3 sequence is CASSQWGPEAFF. DNA of the CDR3: TGTGCCAGCAGCCAATGGGGGCCTGAAGCTTTCTTT. The full variable domain, completed using reference TRBV7-2 and TRBJ1-1, is GAGVSQSPSNKVTEKGKDVELRCDPISGHTALYWYRQSLGQGLEFLIYFQGNSAPDKSGLPSDRFSAERTGGSVSTLTIQRTQQEDSAVYLCASSQWGPEAFFGQGTRLTVV.

The chain links TRBV7-9 to TRBJ1-6; 9 bases match TRBD1. This CDR3 spans 15 amino acids. Germline trimming cut 6 bases from V and 7 bases from J; bases unmatched to any gene: 7. Per germline, CDR1 SEHNR and CDR2 FQNEAQ (reference sequence). CDR3 region: CASREGQGINSPLHF. In DNA, the CDR3 is TGTGCCAGCAGGGAGGGACAGGGAATAAATTCACCCCTCCACTTT.

The chain uses TRBV7-2 and TRBJ1-2; the match to TRBD1 covers 7 bases. Germline lookup yields CDR1 SGHTA and CDR2 FQGNSA. Germline trimming cut 5 bases from V and 4 bases from J; bases unmatched to any gene: 13. CDR3 length: 16 amino acids. The CDR3 region is CASSPRVVQGSYGYTF. CDR3 coding DNA: TGTGCCAGCAGCCCCCGGGTCGTACAGGGGAGCTATGGCTACACCTTC.

The chain is built from TRBV11-1 and TRBJ2-7; 8 bases align to TRBD1. The germline CDR1 and CDR2 sequences are SGHAT and FQDESV (reference sequence). The V and J ends lost 0 bases and 1 base, in that order; junction bases with no gene match: 5. This CDR3 is built from 16 residues. The CDR3 nucleotides read TGTGCCAGCAGCTTAGCGACAGGGGAAATTTCCTACGAGCAGTACTTC. Its translation is CASSLATGEISYEQYF.

This chain joins TRBV7-9 and TRBJ2-1; 10 bases fit TRBD2. This CDR3 is 15 amino acids long. V trimming: 6 bases; J trimming: 7 bases; junction bases outside the gene matches: 9. CDR1 and CDR2 from the germline V gene are SEHNR and FQNEAQ (reference sequence). CDR3 sequence: CASRSKRGGRNEQFF. The CDR3 bases are TGTGCCAGCAGGTCTAAGCGGGGGGGCCGGAATGAGCAGTTCTTC.